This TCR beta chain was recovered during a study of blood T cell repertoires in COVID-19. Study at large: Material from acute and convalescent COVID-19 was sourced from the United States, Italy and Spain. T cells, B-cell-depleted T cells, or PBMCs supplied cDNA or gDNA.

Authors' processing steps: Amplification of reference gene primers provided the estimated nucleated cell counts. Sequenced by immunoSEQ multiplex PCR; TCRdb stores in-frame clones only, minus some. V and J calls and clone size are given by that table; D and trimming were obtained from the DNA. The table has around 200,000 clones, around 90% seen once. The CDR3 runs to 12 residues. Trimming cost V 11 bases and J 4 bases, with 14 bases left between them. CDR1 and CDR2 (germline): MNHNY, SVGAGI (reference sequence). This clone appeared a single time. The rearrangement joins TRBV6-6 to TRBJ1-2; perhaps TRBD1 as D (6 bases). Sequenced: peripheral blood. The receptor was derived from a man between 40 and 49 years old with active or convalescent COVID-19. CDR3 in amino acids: CACVTGSYGYTF. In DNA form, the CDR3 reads TGTGCCTGCGTTACAGGGTCCTATGGCTACACCTTC.